This T cell receptor beta chain was profiled in a study of PD-1 blockade in classical Hodgkin lymphoma. Regarding the study as a whole: Repertoires differed for reasons still undefined, possibly disease activity or prior therapy. Some patients began nivolumab under 1 year after ASCT. These patients were excluded from later analyses.

Time point defined: cycle 4 day 1 (C4D1), after 6 weeks of nivolumab. Relapse was seen in all patients after autologous stem cell transplantation, and brentuximab vedotin exposure was variable. Isolation of CD4+ T cells from thawed PBMCs was performed by magnetic negative selection. Classification of best responses gave complete response, partial response or progressive disease. With regard to this clone: As yet, its antigen is unknown.

Germline V gene lookup returns CDR1 SGHVS and CDR2 FNYEAQ. This CDR3 has 12 amino acids. Trimming left V 3 bases short and J 6 bases short, with 3 bases between. Clones were read by immunoSEQ multiplex PCR, and TCRdb kept only the in-frame ones, dropping some. The data show around 31,000 clones, with about 86% seen just once and under 1% held by the top ten. This chain uses TRBV7-6 with TRBJ1-6, with D unclear. The sequence was obtained from a human donor with classical Hodgkin lymphoma. This material consisted of CD4+ T cells from blood, taken before the fourth cycle of nivolumab. CDR3 coding DNA: TGTGCCAGCAGCTTCATTAATTCACCCCTCCACTTT. It codes for CASSFINSPLHF.